Shown below are 27 T cell receptor beta chains from a single sample sequenced in a study of T cells in Graves' hyperthyroidism and ophthalmopathy (dated by TCRdb to the late 2010s). Receptor libraries were prepared by multiplex PCR. The run used an Illumina HiSeq 2000. Amplification of TCR beta CDR3 regions was carried out from RNA transcripts. For the first round of RT-PCR on the TCR CDR3, the HTBI primer set was used together with the Qiagen OneStep RT-PCR kit. The public reads were run again by TCRdb, first through fastp at Q25 and then through MiXCR, and only productive beta chains were kept. For every CDR3 protein sequence, its rows merge into one entry that carries the most common genes and DNA. The sample table contains roughly 250,000 distinct CDR3 sequences; only one count was recorded for about 20% of them. The top ten hold around 62% of the sample. The sequenced sample consisted of blood. Source of these receptors: a man aged 25-45 years with Graves' ophthalmopathy.

V and J are TRBV6-1 and TRBJ2-7; the match to TRBD2 covers 12 bases. The J segment lost 9 bases and the V segment lost 6 bases, leaving 9 bases of the junction unmatched. This CDR3 has 14 amino acids. From germline, CDR1 is MNHNS and CDR2 SASEGT. CDR3: CASRPGLAGPGQYF. CDR3 nucleotides: TGTGCCAGCAGGCCGGGACTAGCGGGCCCCGGGCAGTACTTC.

In its sample, this clonotype was seen a few times. The J gene is TRBJ2-5, the V gene TRBV20-1; 7 nucleotides agree with TRBD2. CDR1 is DFQATT, CDR2 SNEGSKA, per germline (reference sequence). V shed 5 bases, J shed 2 bases, and the junction held 17 bases outside the gene matches. This CDR3 is built from 17 residues. The CDR3 protein is CSARPLGPSGDQETQYF. DNA for the CDR3: TGCAGTGCTCGCCCACTAGGCCCTAGCGGAGATCAAGAGACCCAGTACTTC.

The chain is built from TRBV28 and TRBJ1-1; D is undetermined. Trimming shortened V by 5 bases and J by 6 bases, and 13 bases separated the two germline ends. Looked up from germline, CDR1 is MDHEN and CDR2 is SYDVKM. CDR3 length: 13 amino acids. The CDR3 loop reads CASSLILGSEAFF. CDR3 nucleotide sequence: TGTGCCAGCAGTCTAATTTTGGGGTCTGAAGCTTTCTTT.

V and J are TRBV4-1 and TRBJ2-2; 9 positions agree with TRBD2. This CDR3 spans 18 amino acids. Trimming cost V 4 bases and J 2 bases; bases outside gene matches: 11. Germline CDR1 reads MGHRA; CDR2 reads YSYEKL. The CDR3 here is CASSPTIGTSRNTGELFF. The CDR3 nucleotides are TGCGCCAGCAGCCCTACTATCGGGACTAGCAGAAACACCGGGGAGCTGTTTTTT.

This clonotype was recorded a few times. The chain joins TRBV18 to TRBJ2-2; 8 positions agree with TRBD1. The length of the CDR3 is 16 residues. Germline V gene sequence: CDR1 KGHSH, CDR2 LQKENI. Trimming at V came to 1 base and at J to 3 bases, leaving 4 bases not matched to a gene. The CDR3 protein is CASSPRQGKYTGELFF. CDR3 coding DNA: TGTGCCAGCTCACCACGACAGGGGAAATACACCGGGGAGCTGTTTTTT.

The CDR3 nucleotides are TGTGCCAGCTCACCACAGGGACATGAGCAGTTCTTC. Translated: CASSPQGHEQFF. The chain links TRBV18 to TRBJ2-1; D is possibly TRBD1 or TRBD2 (5 bases each). Per germline, CDR1 KGHSH and CDR2 LQKENI. CDR3 length equals 12 residues. With 1 base removed from V and 8 bases from J, the gap between germline ends came to 6 bases.

This clonotype was counted once. The gene calls are TRBV5-5 and TRBJ2-6, with D perhaps matching TRBD1 (5 bases). The germline V gene has CDR1 SGHKS and CDR2 YYEKEE (reference sequence). V dropped 0 bases and J dropped 3 bases, with 10 bases sitting between them. The length of the CDR3 is 16 residues. CDR3 bases: TGTGCCAGCAGCTTGGACCCAGGGATTGGGGCCAACGTCCTGACTTTC. Encoded protein: CASSLDPGIGANVLTF.

As for this clonotype: This may arise from a read error, as a much more abundant clone is one base away. The chain carries TRBV28 and TRBJ2-1; 15 nucleotides match TRBD2. The CDR3 has 16 amino acids. Germline V gene lookup returns CDR1 MDHEN and CDR2 SYDVKM. Germline trimming cut 10 bases from V and 4 bases from J; bases unmatched to any gene: 8. The CDR3 here is CANNGLAGGGYNEQFF. The CDR3 nucleotides read TGTGCCAACAATGGACTAGCGGGAGGGGGGTACAATGAGCAGTTCTTC.

The chain joins TRBV3-1 to TRBJ2-3; D gene ambiguous. The CDR3 runs to 14 residues. The germline gives CDR1 LGHDT, CDR2 YNNKEL (reference sequence). V lost 4 bases to trimming and J lost 5 bases, with 13 bases between them. The CDR3 reads CASSLRQGIDTQYF. CDR3 nucleotide sequence: TGTGCCAGCAGCCTCCGACAAGGGATAGATACGCAGTATTTT.

There are a few counts of this clonotype. The chain's CDR3 is CASSQGWGFDTEAFF. The CDR3 nucleotides read TGTGCCAGCAGCCAAGGATGGGGTTTCGACACTGAAGCTTTCTTT. V gene TRBV3-1 combines with J gene TRBJ1-1, with no clear D. Trimming took 1 base from V and 3 from J, leaving 12 bases between them. The CDR3 totals 15 residues. Germline assignment: CDR1 LGHDT and CDR2 YNNKEL (reference sequence). The full variable domain, its missing parts supplied by reference TRBV3-1 and TRBJ1-1, is DTAVSQTPKYLVTQMGNDKSIKCEQNLGHDTMYWYKQDSKKFLKIMFSYNNKELIINETVPNRFSPKSPDKAHLNLHINSLELGDSAVYFCASSQGWGFDTEAFFGQGTRLTVV.

This clonotype has only a few counts. The chain is built from TRBV19 and TRBJ1-2; TRBD1 aligns across 8 bases. The CDR3 is 15 amino acids. Germline loops: CDR1 LNHDA, CDR2 SQIVND (reference sequence). The ends lost 6 bases at V and 4 bases at J; junction bases unmatched: 10. As DNA, the CDR3 is TGTGCCAGTAGCCTACGGACAGGGCTCTTCTATGGCTACACCTTC. Residues: CASSLRTGLFYGYTF. Full variable domain (rest looked up from reference TRBV19 and TRBJ1-2): DGGITQSPKYLFRKEGQNVTLSCEQNLNHDAMYWYRQDPGQGLRLIYYSQIVNDFQKGDIAEGYSVSREKKESFPLTVTSAQKNPTAFYLCASSLRTGLFYGYTFGSGTRLTVV.

The chain joins TRBV5-1 to TRBJ2-5, with TRBD1 as a possible D gene (5 bases). Looked up from germline, CDR1 is SGHRS and CDR2 is YFSETQ. The V gene lost 0 bases and the J gene lost 3 bases, with 9 bases spanning the gap. The CDR3 is made up of 14 amino acids. Here the CDR3 reads CASSLVWGEETQYF. CDR3 nucleotide sequence: TGCGCCAGCAGCTTGGTGTGGGGCGAAGAGACCCAGTACTTC. The variable domain in full, with the rest retrieved from reference TRBV5-1 and TRBJ2-5, is KAGVTQTPRYLIKTRGQQVTLSCSPISGHRSVSWYQQTPGQGLQFLFEYFSETQRNKGNFPGRFSGRQFSNSRSEMNVSTLELGDSALYLCASSLVWGEETQYFGPGTRLLVL.

This clonotype came up a few times. This chain links TRBV19 with TRBJ1-4; D is unclear. Germline CDR1 reads LNHDA; CDR2 reads SQIVND (reference sequence). The V and J ends lost 9 bases and 4 bases respectively, with 6 bases between them. This CDR3 contains 11 residues. CDR3 residues: CASQNNEKLFF. CDR3 DNA: TGTGCCAGCCAGAATAATGAAAAACTGTTTTTT. Using reference TRBV19 and TRBJ1-4 for the parts outside the CDR3, the full variable domain is DGGITQSPKYLFRKEGQNVTLSCEQNLNHDAMYWYRQDPGQGLRLIYYSQIVNDFQKGDIAEGYSVSREKKESFPLTVTSAQKNPTAFYLCASQNNEKLFFGSGTQLSVL.

The gene calls are TRBV6-2 or TRBV6-3 and TRBJ2-6; 10 bases fit TRBD2. Germline-derived CDR1 and CDR2 are MNHEY and SVGEGT. The V and J ends lost 6 bases and 0 bases, in that order; junction bases with no gene match: 8. This CDR3 has 18 residues. Written as DNA, the CDR3 is TGTGCCAGCAGCCCTCTAGCGGGAGCTGTCTCTGGGGCCAACGTCCTGACTTTC. Residues: CASSPLAGAVSGANVLTF.

The chain couples TRBV5-1 to TRBJ2-7, with 10 bases aligning to TRBD2. This CDR3 has 18 amino acids. The germline gives CDR1 SGHRS, CDR2 YFSETQ. Trimming took 0 bases from V and 3 from J; bases not matched to a gene: 12. CDR3: CASSLVPGGAGGNYEQYF. The CDR3 DNA is TGCGCCAGCAGCTTGGTACCGGGGGGAGCGGGAGGGAACTACGAGCAGTACTTC.

The V gene is TRBV3-1, the J gene TRBJ2-1, with D unclear. Trimming cost V 10 bases and J 6 bases, with 10 bases left between them. Germline loops: CDR1 LGHDT, CDR2 YNNKEL (reference sequence). This CDR3 has 11 amino acids. As DNA, the CDR3 is TGTGCCACCCGGTGGGGCAATGAGCAGTTCTTC. Amino acid sequence: CATRWGNEQFF.

The chain couples TRBV30 to TRBJ2-7; possible D gene TRBD2, 7 bases. Trimming pared 0 bases from V and 2 bases from J, leaving 14 bases between. The CDR3 runs to 15 residues. CDR1 GTSNPN and CDR2 SVGIG come from the germline V gene (reference sequence). The CDR3: CAWSVRVGGPYEQYF. The CDR3 coding sequence is TGTGCCTGGAGTGTACGTGTCGGGGGGCCCTACGAGCAGTACTTC.

The J gene is TRBJ2-7, the V gene TRBV4-1; 10 bases are shared with TRBD2. Germline CDR1 MGHRA, CDR2 YSYEKL. Losses at the gene ends were 0 bases for V and 5 bases for J; bases not matched to a gene: 4. This CDR3 spans 15 amino acids. The CDR3 nucleotides are TGCGCCAGCAGCCAAGAACCTAGCGGGAGCCACGAGCAGTACTTC. Amino acid sequence: CASSQEPSGSHEQYF.

The chain has TRBV9 and TRBJ2-5, with TRBD2 identical over 12 bases. Looked up from germline, CDR1 is SGDLS and CDR2 is YYNGEE. The CDR3 is made up of 15 amino acids. J lost 5 bases, V lost 4 bases, and 6 bases had no gene match. This chain's CDR3 is CASSRRLAGVETQYF. The CDR3 region has the DNA TGTGCCAGCAGCAGGAGACTAGCGGGAGTGGAGACCCAGTACTTC.

About this clonotype itself: One junction end disagrees with the germline gene, perhaps due to a read error. The V gene is TRBV5-1, the J gene TRBJ2-3, with a weak D call TRBD1 (6 bases). The germline gives CDR1 SGHRS, CDR2 YFSETQ. The CDR3 loop spans 15 amino acids. The CDR3: CASSVDGTRVDTQYF. The CDR3 DNA sequence: TGTGCCAGCAGCGTAGATGGGACACGGGTAGATACGCAGTATTTT.

This chain uses TRBV2 with TRBJ2-1; D is ambiguous. CDR1 and CDR2 from the germline V gene are SNHLY and FYNNEI. CDR3 size: 12 residues. V lost 2 bases and J lost 10, with 9 bases in between. The CDR3 region has the DNA TGTGCCAGCAGTGAAACGGAAGAGGAGCAGTTCTTC. The encoded protein is CASSETEEEQFF.

The table lists this clonotype with a few counts. The chain has TRBV18 and TRBJ2-3; possibly TRBD2 for D (6 bases). V dropped 2 bases and J dropped 1 base, with 7 bases sitting between them. The CDR3 extends over 14 amino acids. The germline V gene has CDR1 KGHSH and CDR2 LQKENI. CDR3 sequence (DNA): TGTGCCAGCTCACCATCTAGCGGCACAGATACGCAGTATTTT. Translation: CASSPSSGTDTQYF.

This clonotype was detected a few times. The chain has TRBV19 and TRBJ1-5; 7 positions match TRBD1. The CDR3 has 14 amino acids. In germline, CDR1 is LNHDA, CDR2 SQIVND (reference sequence). With 7 bases clipped from V and 3 bases from J, the junction kept 6 bases outside the gene matches. The CDR3 is CASTGDRINQPQHF. As DNA, the CDR3 is TGTGCCAGTACCGGGGACAGAATCAATCAGCCCCAGCATTTT.

In this sample, this clonotype turned up a few times. The CDR3 region is CASSLTGTVGEQYF. CDR3 sequence (DNA): TGTGCCAGCAGCTTAACAGGGACAGTCGGCGAGCAGTACTTC. This rearrangement joins TRBV7-9 to TRBJ2-7; 7 nucleotides match TRBD1. CDR3 length: 14 residues. CDR1 and CDR2 from the germline V gene are SEHNR and FQNEAQ (reference sequence). Trimming removed 2 bases from V and 6 bases from J; junction bases left unmatched: 7.

This chain joins TRBV20-1 and TRBJ2-1; 7 bases are shared with TRBD1. V trimming: 6 bases; J trimming: 1 base; junction bases outside the gene matches: 6. The CDR3 has 14 residues. Per the germline V gene, CDR1 is DFQATT and CDR2 is SNEGSKA (reference sequence). Written as DNA, the CDR3 is TGCAGTGCCGCGACAGGGCGATCCTACAATGAGCAGTTCTTC. Translation gives CSAATGRSYNEQFF.

The CDR3 protein is CASSPQESTIYF. CDR3 nucleotide sequence: TGTGCCAGCAGCCCCCAGGAAAGCACCATATATTTT. The chain combines TRBV3-1 with TRBJ1-3; no reliable D call. The CDR3 loop spans 12 amino acids. Germline V gene lookup returns CDR1 LGHDT and CDR2 YNNKEL (reference sequence). The ends were cut back, 4 bases at V and 9 bases at J, with 10 bases in the middle.

Ten or more counts support this clonotype. The V gene is TRBV28, the J gene TRBJ1-1; no firm D call. V was pared by 0 bases and J by 0 bases, with 14 bases between. The CDR3 loop spans 17 amino acids. Germline V CDR1 and CDR2: MDHEN, SYDVKM. The CDR3 loop reads CASSLWMGGSMNTEAFF. In DNA form, the CDR3 reads TGTGCCAGCAGTTTATGGATGGGCGGCTCAATGAACACTGAAGCTTTCTTT.